Each of the 7 T cell receptor beta chains below was sequenced from the same sample in a study of Graves' ophthalmopathy and Graves' hyperthyroidism. Investigators amplified TCR beta CDR3 regions from RNA transcripts. Scientists carried out first-round RT-PCR using HTBI primers and then a second-round multiplex PCR. TCRdb fed the multiplex PCR reads into MiXCR, producing one record per CDR3 protein. This sample has 740,000 or so distinct CDR3 sequences, with 40% found just once. Specimen: peripheral blood. The receptors shown here come from an adult man with Graves' ophthalmopathy.

In this sample, this clonotype turned up a few times. One end of the junction fails to match germline, which may point to a read error. This chain joins TRBV10-1 and TRBJ1-5; 7 positions agree with TRBD1. This CDR3 is 14 amino acids long. Looked up from germline, CDR1 is WNHNN and CDR2 is SYGVQD (reference sequence). The DNA for the CDR3 is TGTGCCATCAGTGAAGGTCAGGGGGGTCAGCCCCAGCATTTT. This codes for CAISEGQGGQPQHF.

This rearrangement joins TRBV10-3 to TRBJ2-5; 8 bases line up with TRBD1. CDR1 and CDR2 from the germline V gene are ENHRY and SYGVKD. This CDR3 is 15 amino acids long. V dropped 3 bases and J dropped 7; count of bases not matched to a gene: 10. The CDR3 region is CAISDGAGGLWTQYF. CDR3 in DNA: TGTGCCATCAGTGACGGGGCAGGGGGCCTGTGGACCCAGTACTTC.

This clonotype came up many times. The V call is TRBV11-2, the J call TRBJ2-7; the match to TRBD1 covers 8 bases. Germline values: CDR1 SGHAT, CDR2 FQNNGV. V lost 5 bases to trimming and J lost 2 bases; unmatched junction nucleotides: 5. CDR3 length: 14 residues. CDR3 sequence (DNA): TGTGCCAGCAGCCCGACAGGGGAAGCCTACGAGCAGTACTTC. It specifies CASSPTGEAYEQYF.

This clonotype occurred a few times. This chain connects TRBV19 to TRBJ1-4, with no clear D. This CDR3 contains 13 residues. CDR1 and CDR2 (germline): LNHDA, SQIVND (reference sequence). V was shortened by 7 bases and J by 3 bases, with 9 bases between the two germline ends. Written as DNA, the CDR3 is TGTGCCAGTACGGGTAATGCTAATGAAAAACTGTTTTTT. Protein product: CASTGNANEKLFF.

The table lists this clonotype with many counts. This sequence joins TRBV7-2 and TRBJ1-5; D is unresolved. The CDR3 consists of 12 residues. CDR1 is SGHTA, CDR2 FQGNSA, per germline. V was trimmed by 3 bases and J by 8 bases, leaving 8 bases between them. CDR3 sequence: CASSFLEEPQHF. CDR3 coding DNA: TGTGCCAGCAGCTTCCTCGAGGAGCCCCAGCATTTT.

This clonotype was counted between two and nine times. The V gene is TRBV29-1, the J gene TRBJ2-3; the match to TRBD2 covers 8 bases. Looked up from germline, CDR1 is SQVTM and CDR2 is ANQGSEA. V gave up 6 bases and J gave up 4 bases; unmatched junction bases: 6. CDR3 size: 13 residues. CDR3 region: CSVRSGSPDTQYF. Written as DNA, the CDR3 is TGCAGCGTGAGGAGCGGGAGTCCAGATACGCAGTATTTT.

Concerning this clonotype: It may be a read error: a sequence one base away is much more abundant. The chain employs TRBV11-1 and TRBJ1-2; D call uncertain. This CDR3 is built from 15 residues. Germline loops: CDR1 SGHAT, CDR2 FQDESV (reference sequence). The CDR3 spells CASRLARGRNYGYTF. The CDR3 DNA sequence: TGTGCCAGCCGCTTAGCCCGAGGCCGAAACTATGGCTACACCTTC.